This T cell receptor beta chain appears in the sequencing data of a study of blood T cell repertoires in COVID-19. About the research overall: The United States, Italy and Spain provided the acute and convalescent COVID-19 samples. From T cells, B-cell-depleted T cells, or PBMCs came the material, which was cDNA or gDNA.

Authors' data handling: Estimation of nucleated cell counts relied on the amplification of reference gene primers. The assay was immunoSEQ multiplex PCR, and TCRdb's table has in-frame clones only and misses some. That table furnishes V, J and clone size, whereas the DNA furnished D and trimming. The table shows 35,000 to 50,000 clones, with 82% occurring only once. This clone occurred a few times. This TCR was recovered from a woman between 70 and 85 years old with acute or convalescent COVID-19. Sequencing was carried out using peripheral blood.

The CDR3 here is CASQGGQDTQYF. The DNA of the CDR3 is TGTGCCAGCCAGGGAGGGCAAGATACGCAGTATTTT. The chain carries TRBV28 and TRBJ2-3, with 7 bases aligning to TRBD2. The ends lost 8 bases at V and 5 bases at J; junction bases unmatched: 4. CDR3 length: 12 residues. CDR1 MDHEN and CDR2 SYDVKM come from the germline V gene. The whole variable domain, remainder taken from reference TRBV28 and TRBJ2-3, is DVKVTQSSRYLVKRTGEKVFLECVQDMDHENMFWYRQDPGLGLRLIYFSYDVKMKEKGDIPEGYSVSREKKERFSLILESASTNQTSMYLCASQGGQDTQYFGPGTRLTVL.